These T cell receptor beta chains were read from a single sample in a study of CD8+CD57+ T cells in acquired aplastic anemia. MiXCR, applied by TCRdb to the reads, yields one record per CDR3 protein. The table shows some 130,000 distinct CDR3 sequences, with roughly two fifths occurring only once. Sequencing was carried out using sorted CD4+, CD8+, or CD8+CD57+ T cells (not recorded which) from PBMCs. The receptors were sampled from a human donor in good health, serving as a control. CDR3s include the opening cysteine and the closing phenylalanine or tryptophan. The D gene is left open where the match is weak. The size entry is marked missing in some rows and otherwise reads once, few, many or a size class.

j_gene	d_gene	abundance	v_gene	CDR3nt	CDR3aa
TRBJ2-2	-	many	TRBV9	TGTGCCAGCAGCGTAGGTCCTAGCGCCACCGGGGAGCTGTTTTTT	CASSVGPSATGELFF
TRBJ2-2	TRBD2	many	TRBV6-1	TGTGCCAGCAGTTGGCGGACTAGCTCTGACGGGGAGCTGTTTTTT	CASSWRTSSDGELFF
TRBJ1-2	TRBD1	-	TRBV19	TGTGCCAGTAGTATGAGCGACAGGGGCAGCTATGGCTACACCTTC	CASSMSDRGSYGYTF
TRBJ2-7	TRBD2	-	TRBV13	TGTGCCAGCAGCGGACTAGCGGGGGGAGGCGAGCAGTACTTC	CASSGLAGGGEQYF
TRBJ1-2	-	few	TRBV30	TGTGCCTGCAGCTTTGGGGGGACCCGCTATGGCTACACCTTC	CACSFGGTRYGYTF
TRBJ2-3	-	-	TRBV19	TGTGCCACCGCCTCGACCACAGATACGCAGTATTTT	CATASTTDTQYF
TRBJ1-2	TRBD1	-	TRBV5-1	TGCGCCAGCACCGACGGACAGGCCGCAGGGTATGGCTACACCTTC	CASTDGQAAGYGYTF
TRBJ2-5	TRBD1	many	TRBV4-1	TGCGCCAGCAGCCAAGATCCGGGACAGGGTCACCAGACCCAGTACTTC	CASSQDPGQGHQTQYF
TRBJ2-7	-	-	TRBV10-3	TGTGCCATCACTAGTACTTCCACGGACGAGCAGTACTTC	CAITSTSTDEQYF
TRBJ1-1	-	-	TRBV19	TGTGCCAGGCCTGAAGCTTTCTTT	CARPEAFF
TRBJ2-5	-	many	TRBV13	TGTGCCAGCAGCCCGGGACCGCGAGGGACCCAGTACTTC	CASSPGPRGTQYF
TRBJ2-7	-	many	TRBV27	TGTGCCAGCAGATTACAGCGAGGGGTTACCTACGAGCAGTACTTC	CASRLQRGVTYEQYF
TRBJ1-5	-	-	TRBV11-2	TGTGCCAGCAGCTCCTCGGGTGGCAATCAGCCCCAGCATTTT	CASSSSGGNQPQHF
TRBJ1-2	-	-	TRBV9	TGTGCCAGCAGTGAAGAGAGGGAAGCTAACTATGGCTACACCTTC	CASSEEREANYGYTF
TRBJ2-1	-	few	TRBV7-9	TGTGCCAGCAGGCTAGGGTACCCCATAAGTGAGCAGTTCTTC	CASRLGYPISEQFF
TRBJ1-2	TRBD1	-	TRBV24-1	TGTGCCACCAGTGACCCCCGGACAGGGGGTCGTGGCTACACCTTC	CATSDPRTGGRGYTF
TRBJ2-1	-	many	TRBV3-1	TGTGCCAGCAGCCAGCTACTAGATACCGAGCAGTTCTTC	CASSQLLDTEQFF
TRBJ2-7	-	-	TRBV2	TGTGCCAGCAGGGACCGGGGACGACCCGAGCAGTACTTC	CASRDRGRPEQYF